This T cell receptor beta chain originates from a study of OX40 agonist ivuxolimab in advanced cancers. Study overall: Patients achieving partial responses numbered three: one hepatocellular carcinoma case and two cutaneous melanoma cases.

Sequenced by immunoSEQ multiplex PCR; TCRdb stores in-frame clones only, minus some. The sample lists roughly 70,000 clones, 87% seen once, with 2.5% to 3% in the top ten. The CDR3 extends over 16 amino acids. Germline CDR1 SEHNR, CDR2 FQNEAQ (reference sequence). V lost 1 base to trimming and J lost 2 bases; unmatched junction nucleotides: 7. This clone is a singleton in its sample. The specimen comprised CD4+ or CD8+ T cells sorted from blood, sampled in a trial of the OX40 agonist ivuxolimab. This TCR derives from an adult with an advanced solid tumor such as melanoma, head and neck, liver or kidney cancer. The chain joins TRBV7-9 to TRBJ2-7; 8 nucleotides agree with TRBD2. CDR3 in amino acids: CASSLVGAGDPYEQYF. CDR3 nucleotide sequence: TGTGCCAGCAGCTTAGTGGGAGCGGGAGACCCCTACGAGCAGTACTTC. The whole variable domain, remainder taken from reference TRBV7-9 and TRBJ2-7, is DTGVSQNPRHKITKRGQNVTFRCDPISEHNRLYWYRQTLGQGPEFLTYFQNEAQLEKSRLLSDRFSAERPKGSFSTLEIQRTEQGDSAMYLCASSLVGAGDPYEQYFGPGTRLTVT.